The following is a T cell receptor (beta chain) sequence with its context. The antigen it binds to is not known. Qualities for individual bases were not recorded, and no much larger clone is one base off. The record originates from a study of metastatic and nonmetastatic thyroid tumors (dated by TCRdb to the early 2020s). About the full investigation: Repertoires from peripheral blood and from tumor or nodule tissue samples of malignant and benign thyroid patients were compared. General conclusions and limits of the study: In both blood and tumor samples, TCR beta diversity was reported to be significantly higher in malignant tumors than in benign nodules.

Preparation of the library involved PCR. Instrument on record: Illumina HiSeq 4000. High-throughput sequencing was used to profile the CDR3 region of the TCR beta-chain in every patient. Regarding the original processing steps: The researchers built a classifier to tell apart papillary thyroid cancer patients with distant metastasis, based on CDR3 differences among clinicopathological groups. Repertoire diversity was assessed with the Shannon index, and tumor-blood repertoire similarity with the Morisita-Horn index. TCRdb took the public reads, trimmed them with fastp at Q25, ran MiXCR for clone calling and kept in-frame beta chains. These V and J calls rely on TCRdb rather than the paper's analysis. Across this sample there are 25,000 to 35,000 clones, with roughly 25% seen only once. Of the sample, 9% to 10% is held by the ten largest clones. No treatment had been received by any patient before thyroid surgery. Using T-cell receptor beta sequencing, the study looked back at clinical samples from patients collected from about 2011 to 2018.

The receptor was isolated from a female donor with papillary thyroid cancer or a benign thyroid nodule (not recorded which). Some clones in this sample may be carry-over from other donors' samples. The specimen was blood.

The sequenced DNA: TGCGCCAGCAGCTTGGGTCTGGGGCAGGTGAGGAATGAGCAGTTCTTC. The encoded protein is CASSLGLGQVRNEQFF. Recombination linked TRBV5-1 to TRBJ2-1; TRBD1 is possibly the D segment (5 matching bases). From cysteine to phenylalanine, the CDR3 is 16 amino acids long. The read is trimmed to its CDR3 DNA, 48 bases read in frame from base 1. Trimming takes 0 bases from V and 7 bases from J, and the germline ends sit 17 bases apart. The germline V gene specifies SGHRS as CDR1 and YFSETQ as CDR2.